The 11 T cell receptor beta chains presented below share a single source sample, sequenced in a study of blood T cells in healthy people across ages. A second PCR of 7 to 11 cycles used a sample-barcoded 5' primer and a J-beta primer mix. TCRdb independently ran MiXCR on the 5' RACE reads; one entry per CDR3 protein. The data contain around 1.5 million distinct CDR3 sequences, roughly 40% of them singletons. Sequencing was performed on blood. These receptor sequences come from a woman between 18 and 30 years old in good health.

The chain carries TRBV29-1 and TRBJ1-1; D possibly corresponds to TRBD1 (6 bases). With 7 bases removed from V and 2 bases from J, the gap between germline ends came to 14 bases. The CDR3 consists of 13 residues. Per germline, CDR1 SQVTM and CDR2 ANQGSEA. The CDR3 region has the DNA TGCAGCGGTGACAGGAACTATAACACTGAAGCTTTCTTT. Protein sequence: CSGDRNYNTEAFF. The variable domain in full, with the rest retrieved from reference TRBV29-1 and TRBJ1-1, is SAVISQKPSRDICQRGTSLTIQCQVDSQVTMMFWYRQQPGQSLTLIATANQGSEATYESGFVIDKFPISRPNLTFSTLTVSNMSPEDSSIYLCSGDRNYNTEAFFGQGTRLTVV.

CDR3 loop: CASSESSADTQYF. CDR3 bases: TGTGCCAGCAGTGAATCTAGTGCAGATACGCAGTATTTT. The chain uses TRBV25-1 and TRBJ2-3, with D unclear. The length of the CDR3 is 13 residues. CDR1 is MGHDK, CDR2 SYGVNS, per germline. V dropped 1 base and J dropped 4 bases, with 6 bases sitting between them.

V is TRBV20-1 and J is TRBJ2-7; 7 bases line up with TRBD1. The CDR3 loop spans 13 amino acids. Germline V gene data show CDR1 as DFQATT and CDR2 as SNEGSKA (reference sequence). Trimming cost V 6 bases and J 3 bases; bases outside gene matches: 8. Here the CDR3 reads CSAGDRANYEQYF. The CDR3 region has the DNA TGCAGTGCCGGTGACAGGGCTAACTACGAGCAGTACTTC.

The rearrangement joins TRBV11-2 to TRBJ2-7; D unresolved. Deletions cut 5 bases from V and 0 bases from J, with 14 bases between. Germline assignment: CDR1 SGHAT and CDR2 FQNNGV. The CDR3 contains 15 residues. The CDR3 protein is CASSPARWDSYEQYF. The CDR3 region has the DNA TGTGCCAGCAGCCCCGCGAGGTGGGACTCCTACGAGCAGTACTTC.

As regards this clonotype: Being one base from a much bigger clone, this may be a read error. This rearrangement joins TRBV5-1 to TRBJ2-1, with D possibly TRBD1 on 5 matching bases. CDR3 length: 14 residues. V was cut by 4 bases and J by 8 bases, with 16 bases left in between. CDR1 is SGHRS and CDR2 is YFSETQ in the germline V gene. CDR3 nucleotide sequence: TGCGCCAGCAGCAGGGGCCAGGGATATGATGAGCAGTTCTTC. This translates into CASSRGQGYDEQFF.

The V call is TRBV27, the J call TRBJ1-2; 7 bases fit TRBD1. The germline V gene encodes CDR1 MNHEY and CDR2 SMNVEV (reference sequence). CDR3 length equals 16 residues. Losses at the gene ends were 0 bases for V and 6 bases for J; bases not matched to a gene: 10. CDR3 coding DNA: TGTGCCAGCAGTTTATCGTCCCCGACAGGGCCTGATGGCTACACCTTC. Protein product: CASSLSSPTGPDGYTF.

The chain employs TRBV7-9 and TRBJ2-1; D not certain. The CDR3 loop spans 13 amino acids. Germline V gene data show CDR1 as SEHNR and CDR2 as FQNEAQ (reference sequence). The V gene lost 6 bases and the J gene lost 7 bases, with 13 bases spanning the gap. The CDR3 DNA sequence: TGTGCCAGCAGACACAGACTGGGAAATGAGCAGTTCTTC. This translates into CASRHRLGNEQFF.

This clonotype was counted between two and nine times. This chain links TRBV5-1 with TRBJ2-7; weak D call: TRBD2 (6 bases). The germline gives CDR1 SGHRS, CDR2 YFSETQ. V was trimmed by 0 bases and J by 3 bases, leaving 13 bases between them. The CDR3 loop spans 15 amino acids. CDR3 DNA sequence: TGCGCCAGCAGCTTGGAATTGGGGGGAAGCTACGAGCAGTACTTC. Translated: CASSLELGGSYEQYF. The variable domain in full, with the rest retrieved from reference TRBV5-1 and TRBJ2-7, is KAGVTQTPRYLIKTRGQQVTLSCSPISGHRSVSWYQQTPGQGLQFLFEYFSETQRNKGNFPGRFSGRQFSNSRSEMNVSTLELGDSALYLCASSLELGGSYEQYFGPGTRLTVT.

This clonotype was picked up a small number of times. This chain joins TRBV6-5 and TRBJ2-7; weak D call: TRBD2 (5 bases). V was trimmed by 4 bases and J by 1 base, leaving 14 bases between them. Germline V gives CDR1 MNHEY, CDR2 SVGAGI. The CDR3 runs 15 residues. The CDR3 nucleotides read TGTGCCAGCAGTTCCCCCGGGAAAGGTTCCTACGAGCAGTACTTC. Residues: CASSSPGKGSYEQYF.

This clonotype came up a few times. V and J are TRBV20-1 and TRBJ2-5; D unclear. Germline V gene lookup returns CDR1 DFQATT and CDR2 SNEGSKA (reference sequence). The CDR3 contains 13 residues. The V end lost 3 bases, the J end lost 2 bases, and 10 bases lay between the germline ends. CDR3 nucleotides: TGCAGTGCTAGTCATCGAGTTCAAGAGACCCAGTACTTC. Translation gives CSASHRVQETQYF.

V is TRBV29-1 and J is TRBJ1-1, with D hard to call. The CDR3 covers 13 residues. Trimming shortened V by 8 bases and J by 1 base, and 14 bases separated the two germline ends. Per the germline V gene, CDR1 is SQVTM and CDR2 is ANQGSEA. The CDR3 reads CSSHLAGNTEAFF. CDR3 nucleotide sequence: TGCAGCTCACATCTAGCCGGGAACACTGAAGCTTTCTTT. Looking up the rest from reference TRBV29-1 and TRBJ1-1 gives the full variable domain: SAVISQKPSRDICQRGTSLTIQCQVDSQVTMMFWYRQQPGQSLTLIATANQGSEATYESGFVIDKFPISRPNLTFSTLTVSNMSPEDSSIYLCSSHLAGNTEAFFGQGTRLTVV.